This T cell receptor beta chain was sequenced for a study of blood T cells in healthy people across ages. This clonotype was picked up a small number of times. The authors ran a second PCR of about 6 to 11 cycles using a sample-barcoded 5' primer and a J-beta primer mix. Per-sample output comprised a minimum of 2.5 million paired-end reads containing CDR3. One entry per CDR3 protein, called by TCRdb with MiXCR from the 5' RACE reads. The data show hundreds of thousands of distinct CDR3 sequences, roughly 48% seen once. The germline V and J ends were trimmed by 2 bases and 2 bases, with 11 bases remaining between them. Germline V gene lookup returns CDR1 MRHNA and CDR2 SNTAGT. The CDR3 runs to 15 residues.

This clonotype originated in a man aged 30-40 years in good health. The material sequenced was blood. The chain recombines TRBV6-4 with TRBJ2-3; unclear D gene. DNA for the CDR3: TGTGCCAGCAGTGACAGTCTCGATCCCACAGATACGCAGTATTTT. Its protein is CASSDSLDPTDTQYF.